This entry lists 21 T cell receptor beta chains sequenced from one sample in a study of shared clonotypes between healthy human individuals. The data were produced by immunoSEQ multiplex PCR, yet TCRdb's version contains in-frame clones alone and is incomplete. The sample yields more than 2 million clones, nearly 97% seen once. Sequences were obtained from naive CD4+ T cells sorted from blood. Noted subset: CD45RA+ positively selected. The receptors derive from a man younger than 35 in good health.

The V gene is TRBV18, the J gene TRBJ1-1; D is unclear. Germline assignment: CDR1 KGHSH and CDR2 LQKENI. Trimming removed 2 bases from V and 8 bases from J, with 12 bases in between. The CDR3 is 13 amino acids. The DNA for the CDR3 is TGTGCCAGCTCACCATCGACGCCCTCCGAAGCTTTCTTT. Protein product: CASSPSTPSEAFF.

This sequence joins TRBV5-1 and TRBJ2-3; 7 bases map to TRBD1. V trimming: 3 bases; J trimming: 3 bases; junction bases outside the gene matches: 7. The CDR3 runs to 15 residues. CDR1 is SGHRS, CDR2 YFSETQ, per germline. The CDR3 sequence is CASSYRGIETDTQYF. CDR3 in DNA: TGCGCCAGCAGCTACAGGGGAATTGAGACAGATACGCAGTATTTT.

Here the CDR3 DNA reads TGTGCCAGCAGCTTACTAGCGGGTGAGCAGTTCTTC. It is translated as CASSLLAGEQFF. This chain connects TRBV11-2 to TRBJ2-1, with 8 bases lining up with TRBD2. In germline, CDR1 is SGHAT, CDR2 FQNNGV. Trimming cost V 2 bases and J 9 bases; bases outside gene matches: 0. CDR3 length equals 12 residues.

The CDR3 protein is CASSLFDPNTGELFF. The CDR3 DNA follows: TGTGCCAGCAGTTTATTCGACCCGAACACCGGGGAGCTGTTTTTT. V and J are TRBV28 and TRBJ2-2; unclear D gene. CDR3 length equals 15 residues. Deletions cut 1 base from V and 0 bases from J, with 6 bases between. Germline V gene data show CDR1 as MDHEN and CDR2 as SYDVKM.

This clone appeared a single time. CDR3 nucleotides: TGTGCCAGCAGCCAAGTCGCGAGGTCAGGCGAGCAGTACTTC. Amino acids: CASSQVARSGEQYF. The chain uses TRBV14 and TRBJ2-7; D is ambiguous. CDR1 and CDR2 (germline): SGHDN, FVKESK. This CDR3 contains 14 residues. V lost 1 base to trimming and J lost 6 bases, with 13 bases between them.

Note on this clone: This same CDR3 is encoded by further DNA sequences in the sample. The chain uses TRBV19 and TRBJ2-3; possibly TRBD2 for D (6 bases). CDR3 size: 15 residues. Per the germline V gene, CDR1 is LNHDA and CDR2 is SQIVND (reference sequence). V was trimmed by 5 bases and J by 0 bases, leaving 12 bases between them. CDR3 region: CASSVGSGSTDTQYF. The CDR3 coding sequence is TGTGCCAGTAGTGTGGGGAGCGGGAGCACAGATACGCAGTATTTT.

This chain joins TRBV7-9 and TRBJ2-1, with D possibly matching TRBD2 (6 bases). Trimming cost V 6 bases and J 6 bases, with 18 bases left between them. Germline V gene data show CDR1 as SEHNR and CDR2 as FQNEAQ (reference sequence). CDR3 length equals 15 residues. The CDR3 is CASRTGTPFSNEQFF. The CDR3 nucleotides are TGTGCCAGCAGAACCGGGACTCCGTTTAGCAATGAGCAGTTCTTC.

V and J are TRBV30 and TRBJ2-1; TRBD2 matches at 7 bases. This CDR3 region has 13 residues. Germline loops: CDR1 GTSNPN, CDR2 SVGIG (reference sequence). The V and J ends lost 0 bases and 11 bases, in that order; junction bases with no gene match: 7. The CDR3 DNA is TGTGCCTGGAGTGTAAGGATCGGGGGGAAGCAGTTCTTC. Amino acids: CAWSVRIGGKQFF.

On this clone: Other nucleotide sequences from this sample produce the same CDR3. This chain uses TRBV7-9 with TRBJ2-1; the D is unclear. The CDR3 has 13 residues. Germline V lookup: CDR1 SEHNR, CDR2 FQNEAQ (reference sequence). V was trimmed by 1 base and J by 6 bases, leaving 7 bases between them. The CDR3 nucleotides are TGTGCCAGCAGCTTAGATGCAGTCAATGAGCAGTTCTTC. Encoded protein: CASSLDAVNEQFF.

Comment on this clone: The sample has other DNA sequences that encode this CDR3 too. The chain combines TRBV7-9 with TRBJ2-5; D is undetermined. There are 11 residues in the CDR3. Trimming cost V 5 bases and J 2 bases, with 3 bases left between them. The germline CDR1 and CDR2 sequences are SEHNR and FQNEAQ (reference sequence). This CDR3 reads CASSRQETQYF. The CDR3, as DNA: TGTGCCAGCAGCCGGCAAGAGACCCAGTACTTC.

The CDR3 sequence: CASSGGRVTDTQYF. CDR3 in DNA: TGTGCCAGCAGCGGTGGGAGGGTCACAGATACGCAGTATTTT. The chain employs TRBV9 and TRBJ2-3; 7 nucleotides line up with TRBD2. The V gene's germline CDR1 is SGDLS and CDR2 YYNGEE. The CDR3 is 14 residues long. The V and J ends lost 3 bases and 2 bases, in that order; junction bases with no gene match: 3.

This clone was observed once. In DNA, the CDR3 is TGTGCCAGTAGTTCCGGACAGGGTGGGAATGAAAAACTGTTTTTT. It is translated as CASSSGQGGNEKLFF. The chain joins TRBV19 to TRBJ1-4; 8 nucleotides match TRBD1. Germline V lookup: CDR1 LNHDA, CDR2 SQIVND (reference sequence). The CDR3 totals 15 residues. J gave up 5 bases and V 5 bases, and 7 bases lay outside the gene matches. The variable domain in full, completed from reference TRBV19 and TRBJ1-4, reads DGGITQSPKYLFRKEGQNVTLSCEQNLNHDAMYWYRQDPGQGLRLIYYSQIVNDFQKGDIAEGYSVSREKKESFPLTVTSAQKNPTAFYLCASSSGQGGNEKLFFGSGTQLSVL.

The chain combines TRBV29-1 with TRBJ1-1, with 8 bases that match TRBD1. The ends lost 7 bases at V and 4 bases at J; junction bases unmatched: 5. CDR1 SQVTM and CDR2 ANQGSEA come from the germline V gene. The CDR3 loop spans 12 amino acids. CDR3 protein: CSANRGGTEAFF. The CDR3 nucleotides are TGCAGCGCCAACAGGGGGGGCACTGAAGCTTTCTTT.

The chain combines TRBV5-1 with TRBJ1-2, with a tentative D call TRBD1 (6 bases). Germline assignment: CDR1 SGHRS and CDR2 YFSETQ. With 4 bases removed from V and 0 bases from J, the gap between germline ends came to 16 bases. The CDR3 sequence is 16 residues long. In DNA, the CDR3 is TGCGCCAGCAGCGTGACCGGGGACAACTCTAACTATGGCTACACCTTC. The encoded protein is CASSVTGDNSNYGYTF.

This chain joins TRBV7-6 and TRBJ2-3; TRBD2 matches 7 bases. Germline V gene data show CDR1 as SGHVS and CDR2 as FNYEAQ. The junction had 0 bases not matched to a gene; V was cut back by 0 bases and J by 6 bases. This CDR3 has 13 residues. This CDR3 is CASSLAREDTQYF. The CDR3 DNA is TGTGCCAGCAGCTTAGCGCGGGAGGATACGCAGTATTTT.

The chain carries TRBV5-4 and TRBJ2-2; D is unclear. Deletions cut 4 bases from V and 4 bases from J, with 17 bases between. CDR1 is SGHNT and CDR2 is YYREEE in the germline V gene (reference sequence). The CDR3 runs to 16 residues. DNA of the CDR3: TGTGCCAGCAGCCCACCCCCCCTTTCGGGCACCGGGGAGCTGTTTTTT. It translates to CASSPPPLSGTGELFF. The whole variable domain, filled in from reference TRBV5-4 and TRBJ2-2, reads ETGVTQSPTHLIKTRGQQVTLRCSSQSGHNTVSWYQQALGQGPQFIFQYYREEENGRGNFPPRFSGLQFPNYSSELNVNALELDDSALYLCASSPPPLSGTGELFFGEGSRLTVL.

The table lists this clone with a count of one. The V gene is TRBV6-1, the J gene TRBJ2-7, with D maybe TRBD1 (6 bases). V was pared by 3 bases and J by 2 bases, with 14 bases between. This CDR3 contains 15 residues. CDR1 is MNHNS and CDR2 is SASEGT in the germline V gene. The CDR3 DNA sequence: TGTGCCAGCAGTGATGAGGGACACATCACCTACGAGCAGTACTTC. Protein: CASSDEGHITYEQYF.

CDR3 loop: CAWNEGVRGNTIYF. The CDR3 nucleotides are TGTGCCTGGAATGAGGGCGTGCGGGGAAACACCATATATTTT. This chain uses TRBV30 with TRBJ1-3, with unresolved D. The germline V gene encodes CDR1 GTSNPN and CDR2 SVGIG (reference sequence). The CDR3 consists of 14 residues. Trimming shortened V by 4 bases and J by 4 bases, and 14 bases separated the two germline ends. The full variable domain, completed using reference TRBV30 and TRBJ1-3, is SQTIHQWPATLVQPVGSPLSLECTVEGTSNPNLYWYRQAAGRGLQLLFYSVGIGQISSEVPQNLSASRPQDRQFILSSKKLLLSDSGFYLCAWNEGVRGNTIYFGEGSWLTVV.

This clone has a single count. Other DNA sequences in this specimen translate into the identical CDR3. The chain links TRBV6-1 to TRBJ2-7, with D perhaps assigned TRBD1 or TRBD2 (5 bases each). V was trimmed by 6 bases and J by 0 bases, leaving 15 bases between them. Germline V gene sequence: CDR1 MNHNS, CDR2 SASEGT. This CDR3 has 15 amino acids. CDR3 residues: CASRSGTGSSYEQYF. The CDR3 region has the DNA TGTGCCAGCAGATCCGGGACGGGGAGCTCCTACGAGCAGTACTTC.

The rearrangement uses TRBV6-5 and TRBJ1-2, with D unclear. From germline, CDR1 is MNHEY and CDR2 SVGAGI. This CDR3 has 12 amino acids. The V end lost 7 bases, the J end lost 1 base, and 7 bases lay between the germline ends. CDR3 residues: CASTGNNYGYTF. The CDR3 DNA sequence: TGTGCCAGCACGGGCAATAACTATGGCTACACCTTC.

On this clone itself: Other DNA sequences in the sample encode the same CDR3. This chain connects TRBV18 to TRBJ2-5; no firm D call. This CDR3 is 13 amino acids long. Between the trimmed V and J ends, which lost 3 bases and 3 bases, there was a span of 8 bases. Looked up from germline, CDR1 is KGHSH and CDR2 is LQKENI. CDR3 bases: TGTGCCAGCTCACCTGGGTCGAAAGAGACCCAGTACTTC. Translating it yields CASSPGSKETQYF.